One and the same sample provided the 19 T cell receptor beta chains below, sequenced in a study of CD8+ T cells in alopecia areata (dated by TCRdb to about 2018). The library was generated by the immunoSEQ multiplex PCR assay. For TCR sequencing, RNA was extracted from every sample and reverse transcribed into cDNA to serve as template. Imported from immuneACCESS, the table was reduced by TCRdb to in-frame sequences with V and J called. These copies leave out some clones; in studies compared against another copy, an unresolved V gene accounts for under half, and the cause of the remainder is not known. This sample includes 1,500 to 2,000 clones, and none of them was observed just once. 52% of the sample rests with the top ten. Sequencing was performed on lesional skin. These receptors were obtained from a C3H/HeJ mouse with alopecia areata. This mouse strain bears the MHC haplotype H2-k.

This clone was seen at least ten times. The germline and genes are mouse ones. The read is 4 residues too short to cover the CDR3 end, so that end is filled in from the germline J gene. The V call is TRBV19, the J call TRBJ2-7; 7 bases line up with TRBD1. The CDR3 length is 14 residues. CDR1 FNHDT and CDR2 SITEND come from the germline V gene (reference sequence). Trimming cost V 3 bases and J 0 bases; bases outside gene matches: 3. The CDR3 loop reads CASSTDRASYEQYF. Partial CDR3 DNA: TGTGCCAGCAGTACCGACAGGGCCTCCTAT.

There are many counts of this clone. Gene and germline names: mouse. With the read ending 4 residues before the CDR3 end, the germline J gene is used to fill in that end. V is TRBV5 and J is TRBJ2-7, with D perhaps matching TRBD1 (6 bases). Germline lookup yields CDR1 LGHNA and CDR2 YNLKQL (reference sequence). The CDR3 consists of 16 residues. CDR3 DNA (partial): TGTGCCAGCAGCCAAGGTTCCGGGACAATCATTTAT. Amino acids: CASSQGSGTIIY. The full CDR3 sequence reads CASSQGSGTIIYEQYF.

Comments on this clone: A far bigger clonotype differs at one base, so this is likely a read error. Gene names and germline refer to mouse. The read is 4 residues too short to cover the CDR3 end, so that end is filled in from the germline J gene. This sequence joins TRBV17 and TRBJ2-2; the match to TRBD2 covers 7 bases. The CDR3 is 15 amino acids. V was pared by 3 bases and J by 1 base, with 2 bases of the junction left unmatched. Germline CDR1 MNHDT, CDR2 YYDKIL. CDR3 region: CASSRTGLNTGQLYF. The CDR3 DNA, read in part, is TGTGCTAGCAGTAGGACTGGGTTAAACACCGGG.

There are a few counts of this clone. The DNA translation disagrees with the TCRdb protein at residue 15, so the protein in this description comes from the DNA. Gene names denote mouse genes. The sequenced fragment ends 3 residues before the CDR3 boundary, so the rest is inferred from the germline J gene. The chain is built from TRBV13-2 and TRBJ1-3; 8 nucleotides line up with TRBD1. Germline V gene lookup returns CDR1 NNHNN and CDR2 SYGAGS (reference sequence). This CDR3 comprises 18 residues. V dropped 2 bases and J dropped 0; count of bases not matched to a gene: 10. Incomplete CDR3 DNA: TGTGCCAGCGGTGAGGGGAACAGGGGGGCCAATTCTGGAAATACG. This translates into CASGEGNRGANSGNT. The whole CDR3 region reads CASGEGNRGANSGNTLYF.

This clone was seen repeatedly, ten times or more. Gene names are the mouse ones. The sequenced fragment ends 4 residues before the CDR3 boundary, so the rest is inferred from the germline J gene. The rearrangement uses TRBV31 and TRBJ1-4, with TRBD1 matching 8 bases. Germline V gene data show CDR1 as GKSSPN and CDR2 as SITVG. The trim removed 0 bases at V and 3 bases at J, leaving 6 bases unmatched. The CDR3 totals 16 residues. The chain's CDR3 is CAWSLRTGRPNERLFF. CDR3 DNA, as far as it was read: TGTGCCTGGAGTCTACGGACAGGGAGGCCCAACGAA.

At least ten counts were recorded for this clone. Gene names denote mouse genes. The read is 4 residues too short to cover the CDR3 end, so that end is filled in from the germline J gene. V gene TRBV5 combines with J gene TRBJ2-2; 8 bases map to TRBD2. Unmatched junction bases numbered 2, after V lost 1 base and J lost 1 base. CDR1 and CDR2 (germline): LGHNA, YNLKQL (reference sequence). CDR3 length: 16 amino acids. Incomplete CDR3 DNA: TGTGCCAGCAGCCAAGCACTGGGGGTAAACACCGGG. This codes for CASSQALGVNTG. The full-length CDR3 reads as CASSQALGVNTGQLYF.

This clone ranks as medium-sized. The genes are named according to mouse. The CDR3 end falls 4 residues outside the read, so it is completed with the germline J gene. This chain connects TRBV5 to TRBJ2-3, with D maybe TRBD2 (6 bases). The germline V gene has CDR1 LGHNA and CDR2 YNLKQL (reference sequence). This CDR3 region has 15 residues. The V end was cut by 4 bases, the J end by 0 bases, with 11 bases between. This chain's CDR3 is CASSLGTFSAETLYF. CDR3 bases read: TGTGCCAGCAGCCTCGGGACTTTTAGTGCAGAA.

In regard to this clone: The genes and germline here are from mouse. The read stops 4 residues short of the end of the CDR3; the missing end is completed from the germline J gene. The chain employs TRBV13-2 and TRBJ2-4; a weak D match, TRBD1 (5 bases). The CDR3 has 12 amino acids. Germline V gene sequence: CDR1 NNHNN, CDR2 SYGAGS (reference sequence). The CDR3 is CASSARENTLYF. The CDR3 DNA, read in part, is TGTGCCAGCAGTGCCAGGGAAAAC.

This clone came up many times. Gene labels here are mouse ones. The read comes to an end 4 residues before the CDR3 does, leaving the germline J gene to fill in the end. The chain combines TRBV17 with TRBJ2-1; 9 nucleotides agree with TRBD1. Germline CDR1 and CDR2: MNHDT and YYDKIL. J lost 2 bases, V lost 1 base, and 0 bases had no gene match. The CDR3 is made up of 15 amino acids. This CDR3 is CASSRGQGDYAEQFF. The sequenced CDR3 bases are TGTGCTAGCAGTAGAGGACAGGGGGACTATGCT.

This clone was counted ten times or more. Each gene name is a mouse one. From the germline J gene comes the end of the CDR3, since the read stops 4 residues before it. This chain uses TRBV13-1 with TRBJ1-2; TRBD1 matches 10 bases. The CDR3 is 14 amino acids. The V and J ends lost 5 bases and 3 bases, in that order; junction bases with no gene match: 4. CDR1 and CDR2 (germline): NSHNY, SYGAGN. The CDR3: CASRGTGVDSDYTF. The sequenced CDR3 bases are TGTGCCAGCAGAGGGACAGGGGTGGACTCC.

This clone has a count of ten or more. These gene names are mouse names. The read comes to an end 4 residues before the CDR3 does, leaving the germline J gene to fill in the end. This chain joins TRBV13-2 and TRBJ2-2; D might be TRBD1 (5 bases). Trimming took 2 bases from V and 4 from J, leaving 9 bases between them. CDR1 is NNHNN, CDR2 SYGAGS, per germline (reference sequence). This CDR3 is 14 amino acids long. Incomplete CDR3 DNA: TGTGCCAGCGGTGACAGGGTGGGCACCGGG. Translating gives CASGDRVGTG. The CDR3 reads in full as CASGDRVGTGQLYF.

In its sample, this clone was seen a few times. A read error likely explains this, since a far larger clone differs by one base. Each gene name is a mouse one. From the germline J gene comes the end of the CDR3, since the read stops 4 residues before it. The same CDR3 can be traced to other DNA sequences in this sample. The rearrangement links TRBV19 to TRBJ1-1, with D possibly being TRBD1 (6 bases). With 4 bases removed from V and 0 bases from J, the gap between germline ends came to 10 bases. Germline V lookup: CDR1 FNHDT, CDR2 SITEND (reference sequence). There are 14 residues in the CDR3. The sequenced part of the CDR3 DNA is TGTGCCAGCAGTCTACAGGGCGCAAACACA. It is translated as CASSLQGANT. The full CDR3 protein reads CASSLQGANTEVFF.

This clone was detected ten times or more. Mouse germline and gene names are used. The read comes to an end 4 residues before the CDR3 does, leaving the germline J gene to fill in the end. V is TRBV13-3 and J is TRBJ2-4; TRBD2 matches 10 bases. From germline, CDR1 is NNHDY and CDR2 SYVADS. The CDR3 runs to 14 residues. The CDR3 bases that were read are TGTGCCAGCAGTGTCTGGGGGGGCAAAAAC. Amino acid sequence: CASSVWGGKN. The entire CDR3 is CASSVWGGKNTLYF.

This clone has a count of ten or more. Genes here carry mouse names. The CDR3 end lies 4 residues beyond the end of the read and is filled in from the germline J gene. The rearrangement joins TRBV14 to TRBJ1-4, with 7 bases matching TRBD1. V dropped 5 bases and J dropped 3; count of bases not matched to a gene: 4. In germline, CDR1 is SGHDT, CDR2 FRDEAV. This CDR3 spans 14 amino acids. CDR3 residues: CASSYRGPNERLFF. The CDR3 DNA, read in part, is TGTGCCAGCAGCTACAGGGGACCCAACGAA.

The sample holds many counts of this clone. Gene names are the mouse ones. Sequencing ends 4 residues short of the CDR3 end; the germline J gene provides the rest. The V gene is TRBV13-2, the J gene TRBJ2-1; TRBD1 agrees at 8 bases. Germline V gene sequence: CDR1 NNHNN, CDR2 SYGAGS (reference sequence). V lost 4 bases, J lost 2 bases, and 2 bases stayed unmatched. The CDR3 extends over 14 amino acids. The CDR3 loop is CASGPGGYYAEQFF. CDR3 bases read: TGTGCCAGCGGTCCAGGGGGCTACTATGCT.

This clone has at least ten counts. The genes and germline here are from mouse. The part of the CDR3 DNA that was read is TGTGCCAGCAGTATGACAGCTGCAAACACA. The encoded protein is CASSMTAANT. The full CDR3 reads CASSMTAANTEVFF. V gene TRBV19 combines with J gene TRBJ1-1; TRBD1 is a possible D gene (5 bases). The read comes to an end 4 residues before the CDR3 does, leaving the germline J gene to fill in the end. Germline values: CDR1 FNHDT, CDR2 SITEND (reference sequence). This CDR3 is built from 14 residues. V dropped 2 bases and J dropped 0 bases, with 8 bases sitting between them.

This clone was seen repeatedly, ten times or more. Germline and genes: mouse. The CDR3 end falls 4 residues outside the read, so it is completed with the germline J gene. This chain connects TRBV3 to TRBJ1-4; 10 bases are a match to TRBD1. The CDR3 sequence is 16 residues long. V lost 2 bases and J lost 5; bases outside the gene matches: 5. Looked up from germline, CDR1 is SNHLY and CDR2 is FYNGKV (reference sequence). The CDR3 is CASSLFRDRGNERLFF. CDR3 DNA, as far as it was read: TGTGCCAGCAGCTTATTCCGGGACAGGGGTAACGAA.

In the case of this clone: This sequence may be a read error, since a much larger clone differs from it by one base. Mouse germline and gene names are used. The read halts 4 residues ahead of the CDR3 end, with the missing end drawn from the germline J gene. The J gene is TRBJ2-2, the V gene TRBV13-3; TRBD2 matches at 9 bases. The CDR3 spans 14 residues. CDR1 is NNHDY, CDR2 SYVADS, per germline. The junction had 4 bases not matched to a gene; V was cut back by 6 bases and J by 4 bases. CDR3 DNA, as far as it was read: TGTGCCAGCAACTGGGGGGAGGGCACCGGG. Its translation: CASNWGEGTG. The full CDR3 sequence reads CASNWGEGTGQLYF.

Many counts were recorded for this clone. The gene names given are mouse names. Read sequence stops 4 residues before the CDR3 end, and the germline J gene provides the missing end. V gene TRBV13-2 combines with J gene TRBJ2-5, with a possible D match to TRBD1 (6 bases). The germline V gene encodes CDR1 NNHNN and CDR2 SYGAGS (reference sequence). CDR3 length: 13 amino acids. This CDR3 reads CASGEQGRDTQYF. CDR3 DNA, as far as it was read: TGTGCCAGCGGTGAACAGGGTCGGGAC.